A single sample is the source of the 21 T cell receptor beta chains below, sequenced in a study of CXCR3-negative and CXCR3-positive naive CD8 T cells. It was by 5' RACE with UMI labels that the TRB cDNA libraries were prepared. TCRdb re-called the 5' RACE reads and catalogs CDR3 proteins one per entry, DNA excluded. In total, the table holds some 22,000 distinct CDR3 sequences. What was sequenced was naive CXCR3- CD8+ T cells from blood. Subset in this sample: CD45RO-CCR7+CD27+CD95- naive CD8+ T cells lacking CXCR3 (TNR3-). The receptors originated from a human donor in good health. Some clones in this sample may be carry-over from other donors' samples.

The chain combines TRBV30 with TRBJ1-1. This CDR3 is 11 amino acids long. CDR1 is GTSNPN, CDR2 SVGIG, per germline (reference sequence). The CDR3 sequence is CAWIQNTEAFF.

V gene TRBV29-1 combines with J gene TRBJ2-7; TCRdb lists TRBD1, though no DNA is available to test this call. The length of the CDR3 is 14 residues. Germline V gene sequence: CDR1 SQVTM, CDR2 ANQGSEA. CDR3 protein: CSVPGPTTLDEQYF.

The rearrangement joins TRBV7-9 to TRBJ2-1; lacking DNA, the TRBD2 call made by TCRdb goes unchecked. CDR1 and CDR2 from the germline V gene are SEHNR and FQNEAQ (reference sequence). The CDR3 is 18 amino acids. The CDR3 loop reads CASSPIGGSKPSYNEQFF.

J is TRBJ2-2 and V is TRBV25-1. The CDR3 consists of 14 residues. CDR1 and CDR2 (germline): MGHDK, SYGVNS. Here the CDR3 reads CASSEVEESGELFF.

The chain uses TRBV6-2 or TRBV6-3 and TRBJ2-7; TCRdb names TRBD2, which stays unverified in the absence of DNA. Germline-derived CDR1 and CDR2 are MNHEY and SVGEGT. CDR3 length equals 15 residues. CDR3 loop: CASSLSERGGYEQYF.

This chain joins TRBV11-2 and TRBJ2-7; TCRdb's D call, TRBD1, is unchecked because there is no DNA. There are 16 residues in the CDR3. From germline, CDR1 is SGHAT and CDR2 FQNNGV. This chain's CDR3 is CASSFGSGRNSYEQYF.

The chain recombines TRBV28 with TRBJ2-7; the TCRdb D gene call, TRBD1, has no DNA to confirm it. Germline V gene sequence: CDR1 MDHEN, CDR2 SYDVKM. CDR3 size: 14 residues. CDR3 sequence: CASSRNRVPYEQYF.

The V call is TRBV7-2, the J call TRBJ2-7; TCRdb's D call, TRBD1, is unchecked because there is no DNA. The CDR3 runs to 21 residues. Germline V gene lookup returns CDR1 SGHTA and CDR2 FQGNSA. Here the CDR3 reads CASSLSGWAGATPKSSYEQYF.

The rearrangement uses TRBV12-3 or TRBV12-4 and TRBJ2-3. The CDR3 consists of 15 residues. This CDR3 is CASSLYTAGTDTQYF.

The chain combines TRBV29-1 with TRBJ2-7; TCRdb reports TRBD1, a call that lacks DNA to check it against. In germline, CDR1 is SQVTM, CDR2 ANQGSEA. CDR3 length equals 13 residues. The CDR3 region is CSVPGQGFGEQYF.

The J gene is TRBJ2-3, the V gene TRBV20-1; TCRdb designates TRBD1, a call that cannot be tested without DNA. This CDR3 contains 19 residues. Looked up from germline, CDR1 is DFQATT and CDR2 is SNEGSKA (reference sequence). This CDR3 reads CSARVPHYGEKGPTDTQYF.

V gene TRBV6-6 combines with J gene TRBJ2-7; TCRdb gives TRBD1 as the D gene, but with no DNA this cannot be confirmed. CDR3 size: 14 residues. CDR1 MNHNY and CDR2 SVGAGI come from the germline V gene (reference sequence). CDR3 sequence reads: CASSPGDSTYEQYF.

The chain uses TRBV20-1 and TRBJ2-2; absent DNA, TCRdb's TRBD1 call cannot be checked. In germline, CDR1 is DFQATT, CDR2 SNEGSKA (reference sequence). The CDR3 loop spans 16 amino acids. The CDR3 sequence: CSAREPRTVNTGELFF.

This clonotype is medium-sized by frequency. The J gene is TRBJ1-2, the V gene TRBV29-1; lacking DNA, the TRBD1 call made by TCRdb goes unchecked. There are 15 residues in the CDR3. The germline gives CDR1 SQVTM, CDR2 ANQGSEA. This CDR3 reads CSVEDRQGAAYGYTF.

The chain uses TRBV7-6 and TRBJ1-3. The germline gives CDR1 SGHVS, CDR2 FNYEAQ. CDR3 size: 11 residues. The CDR3 loop reads CASSVGNTIYF.

This chain connects TRBV20-1 to TRBJ2-1; without DNA, the TCRdb call of TRBD2 cannot be checked. Germline V gene data show CDR1 as DFQATT and CDR2 as SNEGSKA (reference sequence). The CDR3 sequence is 15 residues long. CDR3 sequence: CSAYPGLAEYNEQFF.

The chain couples TRBV7-8 to TRBJ2-7; the TCRdb D gene call, TRBD1, has no DNA to confirm it. The CDR3 length is 12 residues. Per the germline V gene, CDR1 is SGHVS and CDR2 is FQNEAQ. The chain's CDR3 is CASSSGTYEQYF.

This chain uses TRBV14 with TRBJ2-1; TCRdb indicates TRBD1, and absent DNA this call remains unverified. The CDR3 runs 15 residues. CDR1 and CDR2 from the germline V gene are SGHDN and FVKESK. The CDR3 loop is CASSGRRGAGNEQFF.

The J gene is TRBJ1-5, the V gene TRBV19. Germline values: CDR1 LNHDA, CDR2 SQIVND (reference sequence). The CDR3 is 15 amino acids. The CDR3 here is CASSPGFYGNQPQHF.

The rearrangement links TRBV29-1 to TRBJ1-2. Germline assignment: CDR1 SQVTM and CDR2 ANQGSEA. The CDR3 has 15 residues. This CDR3 reads CSVVGAGGKIYGYTF.

The chain is built from TRBV29-1 and TRBJ2-5; TCRdb picks TRBD2, but there is no DNA to check that call. Germline V CDR1 and CDR2: SQVTM, ANQGSEA. The CDR3 runs 15 residues. The CDR3 protein is CSVVGLAGGQETQYF.